The present T cell receptor beta chain was sequenced within a study of cytomegalovirus exposure and HLA in healthy donors. The study, taken as a whole, reports: Later analysis associated a missense DCLRE1C variant with TCR beta V- and J-gene trimming.

The PCR used 60 Vbeta and 13 Jbeta primers. Repertoires were generated with immunoSEQ multiplex PCR, while TCRdb's copy carries only in-frame clones and drops some. The sample gives 80,000 to 100,000 clones, approximately 85% of which show up once; about 5% is in the top ten. This clone has only one observation. Antigen unknown. Germline loops: CDR1 SGHTA, CDR2 FQGNSA. There are 14 residues in the CDR3. J was trimmed by 10 bases and V by 0 bases; bases with no gene match: 3. The origin of this receptor is a man aged 35-49 years in good health and CMV-seropositive. The sample taken for sequencing was PBMCs. V and J are TRBV7-2 and TRBJ2-2, with 9 bases matching TRBD2. CDR3 residues: CASSLAGLAQELFF. The DNA for the CDR3 is TGTGCCAGCAGCTTAGCCGGACTAGCGCAGGAGCTGTTTTTT.